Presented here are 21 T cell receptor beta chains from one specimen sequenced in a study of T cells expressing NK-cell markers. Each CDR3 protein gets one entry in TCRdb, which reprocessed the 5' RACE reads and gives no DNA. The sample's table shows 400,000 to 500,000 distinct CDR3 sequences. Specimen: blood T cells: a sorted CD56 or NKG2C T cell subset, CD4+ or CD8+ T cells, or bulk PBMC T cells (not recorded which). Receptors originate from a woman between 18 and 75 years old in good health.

The chain's CDR3 is CSVARQGAHEQFF. The chain is built from TRBV29-1 and TRBJ2-1; checking the TCRdb D call of TRBD1 is not possible without DNA. The CDR3 consists of 13 residues. Germline V lookup: CDR1 SQVTM, CDR2 ANQGSEA.

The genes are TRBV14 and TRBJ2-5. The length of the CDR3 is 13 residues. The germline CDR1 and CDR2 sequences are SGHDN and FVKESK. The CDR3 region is CASSVYDQETQYF.

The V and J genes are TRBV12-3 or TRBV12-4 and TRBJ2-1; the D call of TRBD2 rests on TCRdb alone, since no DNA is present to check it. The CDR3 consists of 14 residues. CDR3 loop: CASNPQGLRDEQFF.

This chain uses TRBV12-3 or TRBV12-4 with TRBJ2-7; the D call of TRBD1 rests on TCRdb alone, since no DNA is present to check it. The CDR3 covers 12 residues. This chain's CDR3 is CASAGRPGEQYF.

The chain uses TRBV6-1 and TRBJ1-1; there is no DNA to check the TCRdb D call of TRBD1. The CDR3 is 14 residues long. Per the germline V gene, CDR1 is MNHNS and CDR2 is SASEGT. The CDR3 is CASRPGGPNTEAFF.

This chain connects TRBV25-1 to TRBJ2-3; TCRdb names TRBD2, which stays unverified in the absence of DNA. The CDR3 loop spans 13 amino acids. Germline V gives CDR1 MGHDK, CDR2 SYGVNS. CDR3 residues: CASSDLPLDTQYF.

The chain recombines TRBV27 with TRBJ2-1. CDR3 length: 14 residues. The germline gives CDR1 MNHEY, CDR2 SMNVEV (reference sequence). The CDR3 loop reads CASSPNRLNNEQFF.

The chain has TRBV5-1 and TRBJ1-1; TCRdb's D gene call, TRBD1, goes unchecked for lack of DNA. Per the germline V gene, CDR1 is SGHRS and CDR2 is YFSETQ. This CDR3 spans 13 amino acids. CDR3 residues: CASSFTGNTEAFF. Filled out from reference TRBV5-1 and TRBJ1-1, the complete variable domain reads KAGVTQTPRYLIKTRGQQVTLSCSPISGHRSVSWYQQTPGQGLQFLFEYFSETQRNKGNFPGRFSGRQFSNSRSEMNVSTLELGDSALYLCASSFTGNTEAFFGQGTRLTVV.

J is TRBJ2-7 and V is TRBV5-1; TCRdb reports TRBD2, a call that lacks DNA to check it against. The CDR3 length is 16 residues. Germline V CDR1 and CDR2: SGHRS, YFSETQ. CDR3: CASSLGTSGSLDEQYF.

The CDR3 is CASSYGQGAYGYTF. The chain carries TRBV6-5 and TRBJ1-2; the TCRdb D gene call, TRBD1, has no DNA to confirm it. The germline CDR1 and CDR2 sequences are MNHEY and SVGAGI. The CDR3 runs to 14 residues.

The CDR3 loop is CASSQDLAERTIDYGYTF. The chain uses TRBV4-3 and TRBJ1-2. The CDR3 spans 18 residues. CDR1 and CDR2 from the germline V gene are LGHNA and YSLEER.

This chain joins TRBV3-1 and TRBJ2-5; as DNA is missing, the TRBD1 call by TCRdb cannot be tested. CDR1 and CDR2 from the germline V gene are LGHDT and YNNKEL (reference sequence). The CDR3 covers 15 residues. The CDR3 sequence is CASSPGTGVSETQYF.

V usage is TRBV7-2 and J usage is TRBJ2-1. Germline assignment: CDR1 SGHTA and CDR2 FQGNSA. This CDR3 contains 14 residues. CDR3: CASSLRGGSDEQFF.

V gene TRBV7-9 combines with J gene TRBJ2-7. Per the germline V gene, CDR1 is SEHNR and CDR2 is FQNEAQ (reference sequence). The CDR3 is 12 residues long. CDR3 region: CASSQYSYEQYF.

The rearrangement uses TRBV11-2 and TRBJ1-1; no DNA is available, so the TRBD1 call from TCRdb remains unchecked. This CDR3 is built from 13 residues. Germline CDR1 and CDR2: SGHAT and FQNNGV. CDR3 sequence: CASSLLRDTEAFF.

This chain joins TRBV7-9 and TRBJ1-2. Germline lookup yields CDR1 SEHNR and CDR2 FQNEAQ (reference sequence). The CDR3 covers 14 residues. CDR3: CASSLGSSNYGYTF. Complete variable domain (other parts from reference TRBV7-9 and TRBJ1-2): DTGVSQNPRHKITKRGQNVTFRCDPISEHNRLYWYRQTLGQGPEFLTYFQNEAQLEKSRLLSDRFSAERPKGSFSTLEIQRTEQGDSAMYLCASSLGSSNYGYTFGSGTRLTVV.

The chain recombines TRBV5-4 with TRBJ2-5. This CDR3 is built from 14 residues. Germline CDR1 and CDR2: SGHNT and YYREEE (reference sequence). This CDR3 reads CASSSDGLQETQYF.

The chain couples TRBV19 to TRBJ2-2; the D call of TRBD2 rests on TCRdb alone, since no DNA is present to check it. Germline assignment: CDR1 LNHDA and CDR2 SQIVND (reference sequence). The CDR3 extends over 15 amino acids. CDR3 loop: CASSTLGGDTGELFF. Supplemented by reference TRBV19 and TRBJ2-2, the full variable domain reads DGGITQSPKYLFRKEGQNVTLSCEQNLNHDAMYWYRQDPGQGLRLIYYSQIVNDFQKGDIAEGYSVSREKKESFPLTVTSAQKNPTAFYLCASSTLGGDTGELFFGEGSRLTVL.

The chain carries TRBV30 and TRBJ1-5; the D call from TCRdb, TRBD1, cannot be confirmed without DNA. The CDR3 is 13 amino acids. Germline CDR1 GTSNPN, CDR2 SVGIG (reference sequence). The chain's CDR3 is CAWSAPPRRGPHF.

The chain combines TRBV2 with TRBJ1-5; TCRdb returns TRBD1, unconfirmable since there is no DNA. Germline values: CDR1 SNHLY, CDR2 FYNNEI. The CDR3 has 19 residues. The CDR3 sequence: CASSRSGDSPKPSNQPQHF.

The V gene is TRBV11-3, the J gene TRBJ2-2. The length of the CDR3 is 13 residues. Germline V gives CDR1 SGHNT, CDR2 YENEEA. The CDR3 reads CASSIGFSGELFF.